These 21 T cell receptor beta chains share one sample of origin, sequenced in a study of blood T cell repertoires in COVID-19. Profiling relied on immunoSEQ multiplex PCR, and the TCRdb table lists in-frame clones only, not all of them. The repertoire holds fewer than 150,000 clones, more than 80% seen once, with 11% in the top ten. Material: peripheral blood. Receptors were obtained from an elderly woman with acute or convalescent COVID-19.

The chain employs TRBV2 and TRBJ1-3; D uncertain. CDR1 and CDR2 (germline): SNHLY, FYNNEI. V lost 4 bases and J lost 7, with 20 bases in between. The CDR3 contains 16 residues. The CDR3 bases are TGTGCCAGCAGTGTTAGACTTGGCCAGACGTTGAACACCATATATTTT. As protein: CASSVRLGQTLNTIYF.

The chain carries TRBV6-5 and TRBJ1-6; unclear D gene. V lost 0 bases, J lost 1 base, and 7 bases lay in between. CDR1 MNHEY and CDR2 SVGAGI come from the germline V gene. This CDR3 has 16 amino acids. The CDR3 DNA follows: TGTGCCAGCAGTTACTCTATCCGGTCCTATAATTCACCCCTCCACTTT. Protein sequence: CASSYSIRSYNSPLHF.

The chain has TRBV4-1 and TRBJ2-5, with 7 nucleotides matching TRBD2. Germline CDR1 and CDR2: MGHRA and YSYEKL. Trimming took 0 bases from V and 7 from J; bases not matched to a gene: 11. This CDR3 spans 16 amino acids. CDR3 DNA sequence: TGCGCCAGCAGCCAAGAGCCTCCCTGGGGCGGGGGGACCCAGTACTTC. This translates into CASSQEPPWGGGTQYF.

The chain couples TRBV10-3 to TRBJ1-5; D is possibly TRBD1 (5 bases). CDR1 and CDR2 (germline): ENHRY, SYGVKD. V was pared by 0 bases and J by 6 bases, with 9 bases between. The CDR3 has 14 amino acids. The CDR3 coding sequence is TGTGCCATCAGTGAGTCGGGGGGGAGTCAGCCCCAGCATTTT. Its translation: CAISESGGSQPQHF.

This chain joins TRBV5-4 and TRBJ1-1; D ambiguous. The V end was cut by 0 bases, the J end by 1 base, with 10 bases between. The CDR3 is made up of 15 amino acids. The germline V gene encodes CDR1 SGHNT and CDR2 YYREEE (reference sequence). The CDR3 here is CASSLGWQRNTEAFF. The CDR3 bases are TGTGCCAGCAGCTTGGGATGGCAAAGGAACACTGAAGCTTTCTTT.

The chain combines TRBV6-5 with TRBJ2-7; 9 bases line up with TRBD1. Per germline, CDR1 MNHEY and CDR2 SVGAGI. V shed 0 bases and J 6 bases; nucleotides not matched to a gene: 6. CDR3 size: 15 residues. CDR3 nucleotide sequence: TGTGCCAGCAGTTACTCCGGGACAGGGTATAGCGAGCAGTACTTC. Translating it yields CASSYSGTGYSEQYF.

The gene calls are TRBV19 and TRBJ1-1; possible D gene TRBD1, 5 bases. Germline CDR1 LNHDA, CDR2 SQIVND (reference sequence). The CDR3 runs to 15 residues. V was shortened by 6 bases and J by 2 bases, with 16 bases between the two germline ends. CDR3 amino acids: CASRSGVTINTEAFF. The DNA of the CDR3 is TGTGCCAGTAGGTCGGGGGTCACTATTAACACTGAAGCTTTCTTT.

The gene calls are TRBV11-3 and TRBJ2-1; D remains ambiguous. Looked up from germline, CDR1 is SGHNT and CDR2 is YENEEA. Trimming removed 2 bases from V and 5 bases from J, with 7 bases in between. This CDR3 contains 13 residues. The CDR3 DNA is TGTGCCAGCAGCTTAAACAGTGACAATGAGCAGTTCTTC. This sequence encodes CASSLNSDNEQFF.

The table lists this clone with a few counts. V gene TRBV19 combines with J gene TRBJ1-2; TRBD1 aligns across 9 bases. This CDR3 contains 17 residues. CDR1 is LNHDA and CDR2 is SQIVND in the germline V gene (reference sequence). V was pared by 0 bases and J by 4 bases, with 9 bases of the junction left unmatched. CDR3 loop: CASSIESNRGRFYGYTF. The CDR3 nucleotides are TGTGCCAGTAGTATAGAATCCAACAGGGGGCGGTTCTATGGCTACACCTTC.

This clone has just one count. The V gene is TRBV28, the J gene TRBJ1-3; D is possibly TRBD1 (5 bases). The CDR3 length is 15 residues. V was trimmed by 3 bases and J by 0 bases, leaving 9 bases between them. CDR1 and CDR2 (germline): MDHEN, SYDVKM. The chain's CDR3 is CASSLVGGSGNTIYF. CDR3 in DNA: TGTGCCAGCAGTTTGGTGGGGGGCTCTGGAAACACCATATATTTT. Based on the CDR3 plus reference TRBV28 and TRBJ1-3, the full variable domain is DVKVTQSSRYLVKRTGEKVFLECVQDMDHENMFWYRQDPGLGLRLIYFSYDVKMKEKGDIPEGYSVSREKKERFSLILESASTNQTSMYLCASSLVGGSGNTIYFGEGSWLTVV.

The CDR3 spells CASSGVSGVTGELFF. The CDR3 DNA sequence: TGTGCCAGCAGTGGGGTTAGCGGGGTAACCGGGGAGCTGTTTTTT. This chain links TRBV2 with TRBJ2-2, with 8 positions matching TRBD2. This CDR3 has 15 amino acids. Per the germline V gene, CDR1 is SNHLY and CDR2 is FYNNEI. V lost 4 bases, J lost 5 bases, and 6 bases stayed unmatched.

This chain joins TRBV6-1 and TRBJ2-6; TRBD1 agrees at 8 bases. The germline gives CDR1 MNHNS, CDR2 SASEGT. The CDR3 loop spans 18 amino acids. Trimming at V came to 2 bases and at J to 0 bases, leaving 6 bases not matched to a gene. CDR3 DNA sequence: TGTGCCAGCAGTGAACAAGGGGACAGGAGCTCTGGGGCCAACGTCCTGACTTTC. Its translation: CASSEQGDRSSGANVLTF.

This chain uses TRBV3-1 (or the pseudogene TRBV3-2) with TRBJ2-3; 7 nucleotides align to TRBD1. CDR1 is LGHDT and CDR2 is YNNKEL in the germline V gene (reference sequence). The CDR3 runs to 16 residues. Losses at the gene ends were 0 bases for V and 0 bases for J; bases not matched to a gene: 3. Here the CDR3 reads CASSQDPGQSTDTQYF. The DNA for the CDR3 is TGTGCCAGCAGCCAAGATCCGGGACAGAGCACAGATACGCAGTATTTT.

This chain joins TRBV25-1 and TRBJ1-1; 9 bases are a match to TRBD1. CDR1 is MGHDK and CDR2 is SYGVNS in the germline V gene. V lost 3 bases to trimming and J lost 6 bases; unmatched junction nucleotides: 8. The CDR3 runs to 15 residues. The CDR3 coding sequence is TGTGCCAGCAGTGACTTGGGACAGGGTAAACCTGAAGCTTTCTTT. Its translation: CASSDLGQGKPEAFF.

The chain couples TRBV6-5 to TRBJ1-1; the match to TRBD1 covers 10 bases. From germline, CDR1 is MNHEY and CDR2 SVGAGI. J gave up 8 bases and V 5 bases, and 8 bases lay outside the gene matches. CDR3 length: 14 amino acids. The CDR3 DNA reads as TGTGCCAGCAGTCCCGGGACAGGGGTGGCGGAAGCTTTCTTT. Protein: CASSPGTGVAEAFF.

This chain connects TRBV30 to TRBJ1-1; TRBD1 is a possible D gene (6 bases). Between the trimmed V and J ends, which lost 0 bases and 5 bases, there was a span of 13 bases. The CDR3 spans 14 residues. In germline, CDR1 is GTSNPN, CDR2 SVGIG (reference sequence). The CDR3 sequence is CAWSVGGARTEAFF. CDR3 sequence (DNA): TGTGCCTGGAGTGTTGGGGGGGCGCGGACTGAAGCTTTCTTT. Full variable domain (remainder filled in from reference TRBV30 and TRBJ1-1): SQTIHQWPATLVQPVGSPLSLECTVEGTSNPNLYWYRQAAGRGLQLLFYSVGIGQISSEVPQNLSASRPQDRQFILSSKKLLLSDSGFYLCAWSVGGARTEAFFGQGTRLTVV.

J is TRBJ1-5 and V is TRBV2; D might be TRBD1 (6 bases). The CDR3 length is 15 residues. Per germline, CDR1 SNHLY and CDR2 FYNNEI. Trimming cost V 4 bases and J 2 bases, with 12 bases left between them. The CDR3 sequence: CASSATGLGNQPQHF. CDR3 sequence (DNA): TGTGCCAGCAGTGCGACAGGTCTAGGCAATCAGCCCCAGCATTTT.

This chain's CDR3 is CASSEGGDEKLFF. CDR3 in DNA: TGTGCCAGCAGCGAAGGGGGAGATGAAAAACTGTTTTTT. This chain joins TRBV12-3 or TRBV12-4 and TRBJ1-4, with a weak D call TRBD1 (6 bases). The CDR3 extends over 13 amino acids. Trimming shortened V by 6 bases and J by 6 bases, and 11 bases separated the two germline ends.

The V gene is TRBV19, the J gene TRBJ2-1; 9 bases line up with TRBD1. In germline, CDR1 is LNHDA, CDR2 SQIVND (reference sequence). This CDR3 region has 19 residues. The V segment lost 4 bases and the J segment 3 bases; nucleotides outside the gene matches: 16. The CDR3 region has the DNA TGTGCCAGTAGTAAGGGACAGGGTTCTCTCAGTGGGTACTACAATGAGCAGTTCTTC. Translated: CASSKGQGSLSGYYNEQFF.

The V gene is TRBV6-2 or TRBV6-3, the J gene TRBJ1-2, with TRBD1 matching over 9 bases. Trimming removed 6 bases from V and 1 base from J; junction bases left unmatched: 6. The CDR3 totals 15 residues. Germline CDR1 is MNHEY and CDR2 is SVGEGT. The CDR3 spells CASSRRDRDNYGYTF. The CDR3 coding sequence is TGTGCCAGCAGCCGCCGGGACAGGGATAACTATGGCTACACCTTC.

Note on this clone: Other nucleotide sequences from this sample produce the same CDR3. The chain links TRBV5-1 to TRBJ2-1; TRBD1 agrees at 9 bases. CDR1 and CDR2 (germline): SGHRS, YFSETQ. After removal of 4 bases from V and 4 bases from J, the junction contained 3 bases not matched to a gene. The CDR3 is 14 residues long. CDR3 in amino acids: CASSRTGDYNEQFF. DNA of the CDR3: TGCGCCAGCAGCAGGACAGGGGATTACAATGAGCAGTTCTTC. Full variable domain (outside the CDR3, taken from reference TRBV5-1 and TRBJ2-1): KAGVTQTPRYLIKTRGQQVTLSCSPISGHRSVSWYQQTPGQGLQFLFEYFSETQRNKGNFPGRFSGRQFSNSRSEMNVSTLELGDSALYLCASSRTGDYNEQFFGPGTRLTVL.